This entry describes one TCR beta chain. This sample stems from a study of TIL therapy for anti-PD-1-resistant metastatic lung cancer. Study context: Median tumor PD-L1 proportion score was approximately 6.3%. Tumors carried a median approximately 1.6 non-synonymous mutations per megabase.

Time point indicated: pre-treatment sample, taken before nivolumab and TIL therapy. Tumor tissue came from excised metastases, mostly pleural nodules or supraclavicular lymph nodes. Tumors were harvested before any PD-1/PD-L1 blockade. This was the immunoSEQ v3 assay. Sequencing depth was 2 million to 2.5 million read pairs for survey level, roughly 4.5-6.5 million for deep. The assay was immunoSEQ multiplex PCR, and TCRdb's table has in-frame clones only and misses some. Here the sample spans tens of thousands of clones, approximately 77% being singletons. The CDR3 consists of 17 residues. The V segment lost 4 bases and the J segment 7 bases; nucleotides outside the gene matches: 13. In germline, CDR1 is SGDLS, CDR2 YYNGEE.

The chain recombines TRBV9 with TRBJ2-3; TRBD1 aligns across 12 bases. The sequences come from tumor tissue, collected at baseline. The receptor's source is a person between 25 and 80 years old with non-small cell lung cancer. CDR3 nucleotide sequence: TGTGCCAGCAGCAGTGGCGGGGACAGGGGGCCGGTGAATACGCAGTATTTT. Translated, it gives CASSSGGDRGPVNTQYF.